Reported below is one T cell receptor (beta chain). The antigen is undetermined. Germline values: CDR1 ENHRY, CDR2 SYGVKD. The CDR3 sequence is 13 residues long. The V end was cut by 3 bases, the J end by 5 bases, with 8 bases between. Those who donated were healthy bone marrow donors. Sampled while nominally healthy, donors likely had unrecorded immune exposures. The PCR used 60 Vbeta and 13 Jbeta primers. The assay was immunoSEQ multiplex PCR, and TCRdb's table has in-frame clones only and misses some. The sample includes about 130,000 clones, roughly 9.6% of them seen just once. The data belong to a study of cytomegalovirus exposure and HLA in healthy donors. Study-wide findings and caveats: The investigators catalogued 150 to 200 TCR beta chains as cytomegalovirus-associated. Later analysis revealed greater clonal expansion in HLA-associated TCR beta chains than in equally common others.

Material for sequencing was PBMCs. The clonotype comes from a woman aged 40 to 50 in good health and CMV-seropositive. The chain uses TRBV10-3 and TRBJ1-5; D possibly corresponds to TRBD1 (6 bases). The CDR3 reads CAISEQGDQPQHF. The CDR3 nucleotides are TGTGCCATCAGTGAACAGGGAGATCAGCCCCAGCATTTT.